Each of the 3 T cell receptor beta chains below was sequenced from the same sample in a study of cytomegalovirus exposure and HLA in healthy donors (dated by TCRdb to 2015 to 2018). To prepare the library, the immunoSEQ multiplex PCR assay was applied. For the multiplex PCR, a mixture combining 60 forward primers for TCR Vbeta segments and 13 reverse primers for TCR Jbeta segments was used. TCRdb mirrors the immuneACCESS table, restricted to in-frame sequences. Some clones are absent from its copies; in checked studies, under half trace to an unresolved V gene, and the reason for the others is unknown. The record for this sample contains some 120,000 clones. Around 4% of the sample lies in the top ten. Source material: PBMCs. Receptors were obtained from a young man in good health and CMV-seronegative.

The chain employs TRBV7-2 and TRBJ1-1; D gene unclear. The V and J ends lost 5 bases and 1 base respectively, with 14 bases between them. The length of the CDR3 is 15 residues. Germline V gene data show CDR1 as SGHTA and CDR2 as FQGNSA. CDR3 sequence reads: CASSQASAGNTEAFF. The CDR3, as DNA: TGTGCCAGCAGCCAGGCCTCGGCGGGGAACACTGAAGCTTTCTTT.

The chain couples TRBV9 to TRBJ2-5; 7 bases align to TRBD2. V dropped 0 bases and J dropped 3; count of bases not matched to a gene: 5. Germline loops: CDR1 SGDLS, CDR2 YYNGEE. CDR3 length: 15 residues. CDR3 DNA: TGTGCCAGCAGCGTAGTCGGGGGGTGGGAAGAGACCCAGTACTTC. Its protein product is CASSVVGGWEETQYF.

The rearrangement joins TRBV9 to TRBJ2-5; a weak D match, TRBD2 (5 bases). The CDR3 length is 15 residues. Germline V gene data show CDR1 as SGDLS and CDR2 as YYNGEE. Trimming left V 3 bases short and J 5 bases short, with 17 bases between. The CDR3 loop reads CASSANVGVGETQYF. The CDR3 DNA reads TGTGCCAGCAGCGCTAACGTCGGGGTCGGGGAGACCCAGTACTTC.